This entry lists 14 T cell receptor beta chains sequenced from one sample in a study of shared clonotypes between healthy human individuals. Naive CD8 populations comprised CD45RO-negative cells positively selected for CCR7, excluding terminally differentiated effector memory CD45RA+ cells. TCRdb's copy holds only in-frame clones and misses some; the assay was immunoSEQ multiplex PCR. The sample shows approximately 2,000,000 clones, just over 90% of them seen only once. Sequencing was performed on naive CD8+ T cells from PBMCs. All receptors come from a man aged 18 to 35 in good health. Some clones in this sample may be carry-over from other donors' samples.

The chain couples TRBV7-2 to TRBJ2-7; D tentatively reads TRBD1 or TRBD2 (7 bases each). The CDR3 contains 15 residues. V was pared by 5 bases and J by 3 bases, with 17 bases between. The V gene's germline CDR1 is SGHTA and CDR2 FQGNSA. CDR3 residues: CASSQGGRQNYEQYF. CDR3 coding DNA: TGTGCCAGCAGCCAGGGGGGGAGGCAAAACTACGAGCAGTACTTC. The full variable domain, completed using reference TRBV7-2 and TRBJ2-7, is GAGVSQSPSNKVTEKGKDVELRCDPISGHTALYWYRQSLGQGLEFLIYFQGNSAPDKSGLPSDRFSAERTGGSVSTLTIQRTQQEDSAVYLCASSQGGRQNYEQYFGPGTRLTVT.

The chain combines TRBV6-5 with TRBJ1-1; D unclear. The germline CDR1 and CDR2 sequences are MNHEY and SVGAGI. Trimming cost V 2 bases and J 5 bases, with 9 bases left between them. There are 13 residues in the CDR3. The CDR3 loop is CASSYPEGTEAFF. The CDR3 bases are TGTGCCAGCAGTTACCCTGAGGGAACTGAAGCTTTCTTT.

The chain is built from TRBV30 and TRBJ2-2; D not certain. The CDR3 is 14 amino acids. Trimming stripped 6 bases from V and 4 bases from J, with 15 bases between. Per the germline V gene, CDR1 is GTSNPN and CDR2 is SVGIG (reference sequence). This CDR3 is CACPLGWVTGELFF. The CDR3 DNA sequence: TGTGCCTGCCCGTTGGGATGGGTCACCGGGGAGCTGTTTTTT.

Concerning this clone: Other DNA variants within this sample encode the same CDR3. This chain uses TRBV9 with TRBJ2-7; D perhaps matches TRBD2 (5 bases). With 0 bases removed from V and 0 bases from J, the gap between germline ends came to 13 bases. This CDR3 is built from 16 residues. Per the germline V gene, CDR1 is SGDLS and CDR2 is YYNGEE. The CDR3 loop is CASSVGGLSSSYEQYF. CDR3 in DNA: TGTGCCAGCAGCGTAGGAGGGCTAAGTAGCTCCTACGAGCAGTACTTC.

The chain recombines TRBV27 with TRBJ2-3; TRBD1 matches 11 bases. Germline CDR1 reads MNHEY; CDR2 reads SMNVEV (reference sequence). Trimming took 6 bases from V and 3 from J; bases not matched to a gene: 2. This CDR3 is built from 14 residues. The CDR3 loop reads CASRDRGPTDTQYF. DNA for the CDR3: TGTGCCAGCAGGGACAGGGGGCCGACAGATACGCAGTATTTT.

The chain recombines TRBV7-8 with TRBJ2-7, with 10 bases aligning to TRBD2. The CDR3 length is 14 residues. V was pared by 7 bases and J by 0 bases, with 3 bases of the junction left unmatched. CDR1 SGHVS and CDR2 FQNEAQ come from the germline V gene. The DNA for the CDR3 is TGTGCCAGCACCGGACTAGCGGACTCCTACGAGCAGTACTTC. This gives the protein CASTGLADSYEQYF.

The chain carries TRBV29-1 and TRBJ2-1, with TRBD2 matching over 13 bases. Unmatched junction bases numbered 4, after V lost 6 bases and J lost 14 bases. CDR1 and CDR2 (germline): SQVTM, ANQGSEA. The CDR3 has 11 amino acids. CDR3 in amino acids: CSVRTSGRKFF. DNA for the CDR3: TGCAGCGTCCGGACTAGCGGGAGAAAGTTCTTC.

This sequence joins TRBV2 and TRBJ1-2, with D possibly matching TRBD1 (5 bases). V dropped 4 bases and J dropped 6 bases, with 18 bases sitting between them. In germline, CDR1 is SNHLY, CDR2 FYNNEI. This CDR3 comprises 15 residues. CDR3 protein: CASSGDTGPTDGYTF. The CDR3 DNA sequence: TGTGCCAGCAGTGGTGATACGGGGCCCACGGATGGCTACACCTTC. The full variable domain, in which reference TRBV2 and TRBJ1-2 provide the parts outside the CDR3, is EPEVTQTPSHQVTQMGQEVILRCVPISNHLYFYWYRQILGQKVEFLVSFYNNEISEKSEIFDDQFSVERPDGSNFTLKIRSTKLEDSAMYFCASSGDTGPTDGYTFGSGTRLTVV.

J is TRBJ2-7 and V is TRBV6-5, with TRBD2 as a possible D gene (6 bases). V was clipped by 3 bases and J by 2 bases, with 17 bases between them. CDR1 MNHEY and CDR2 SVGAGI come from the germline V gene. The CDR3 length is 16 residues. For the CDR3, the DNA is TGTGCCAGCAGTTATCTGAGTGTCGGGGGTGCCTACGAGCAGTACTTC. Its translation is CASSYLSVGGAYEQYF.

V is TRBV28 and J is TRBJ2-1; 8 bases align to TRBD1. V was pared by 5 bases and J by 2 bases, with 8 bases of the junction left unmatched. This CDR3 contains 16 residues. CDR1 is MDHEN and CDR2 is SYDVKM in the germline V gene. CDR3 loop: CASSPGQGVAYNEQFF. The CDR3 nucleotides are TGTGCCAGCAGTCCAGGACAGGGAGTGGCCTACAATGAGCAGTTCTTC.

CDR3 in DNA: TGTGCCAGCAGCTTAGGGACTAGCGGGAGTCCGACCACAGATACGCAGTATTTT. Its translation: CASSLGTSGSPTTDTQYF. This chain links TRBV7-2 with TRBJ2-3; 13 nucleotides agree with TRBD2. CDR3 length equals 18 residues. After removal of 1 base from V and 2 bases from J, the junction contained 6 bases not matched to a gene. CDR1 is SGHTA and CDR2 is FQGNSA in the germline V gene.

As DNA, the CDR3 is TGCGCCAGCAGCCAAGGTCCAGGGGCGAGCGGCTACACCTTC. Protein sequence: CASSQGPGASGYTF. The rearrangement uses TRBV4-3 and TRBJ1-2, with a weak D call TRBD1 (6 bases). This CDR3 has 14 amino acids. The germline V gene encodes CDR1 LGHNA and CDR2 YSLEER. V shed 1 base and J shed 8 bases, with 14 bases lying between them.

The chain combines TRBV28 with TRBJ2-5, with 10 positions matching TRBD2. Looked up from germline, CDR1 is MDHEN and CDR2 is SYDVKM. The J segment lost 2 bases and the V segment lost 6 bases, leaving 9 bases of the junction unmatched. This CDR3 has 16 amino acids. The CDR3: CASSPRLAGKQETQYF. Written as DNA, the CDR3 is TGTGCCAGCAGCCCCAGACTAGCGGGTAAACAAGAGACCCAGTACTTC. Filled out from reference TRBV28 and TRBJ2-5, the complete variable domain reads DVKVTQSSRYLVKRTGEKVFLECVQDMDHENMFWYRQDPGLGLRLIYFSYDVKMKEKGDIPEGYSVSREKKERFSLILESASTNQTSMYLCASSPRLAGKQETQYFGPGTRLLVL.

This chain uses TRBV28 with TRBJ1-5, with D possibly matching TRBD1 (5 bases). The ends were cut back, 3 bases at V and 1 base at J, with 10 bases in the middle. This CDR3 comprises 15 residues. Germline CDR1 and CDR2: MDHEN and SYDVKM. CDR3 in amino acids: CASSFPAGSNQPQHF. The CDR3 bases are TGTGCCAGCAGTTTCCCAGCAGGGAGCAATCAGCCCCAGCATTTT.